These T cell receptor beta chains were read from a single sample in a study of technical replicates of blood from a few donors. Sequencing was performed with immunoSEQ multiplex PCR; in TCRdb, only in-frame clones are kept and a portion is missing. The sample has 50,000 to 65,000 clones, roughly nine tenths seen once. The source material was PBMCs. Every receptor here comes from a human donor in good health. Some clones in this sample may be carry-over from other donors' samples. CDR3s include the opening cysteine and the closing phenylalanine or tryptophan. The order of the fields is D gene, clone size, J gene, V gene, CDR3 protein, CDR3 DNA. The D gene is left open where the match is weak. The size field is filled for only some rows; it gives once, few, many or a size class.

TRBD1	.	TRBJ2-7	TRBV14	CASSVDRSNSYEQYF	TGTGCCAGCAGTGTGGACAGGTCAAACTCCTACGAGCAGTACTTC
TRBD2	.	TRBJ2-7	TRBV7-9	CASSYGLAGRYEQYF	TGTGCCAGCAGTTACGGACTAGCGGGACGGTACGAGCAGTACTTC
TRBD1	.	TRBJ2-7	TRBV5-6	CASSRDRDNEQYF	TGTGCCAGCAGCCGGGACAGGGATAACGAGCAGTACTTC
TRBD2	.	TRBJ2-3	TRBV11-3	CASSLGLAGGGDTQYF	TGTGCCAGCAGCTTGGGACTAGCGGGAGGGGGAGATACGCAGTATTTT
TRBD1	.	TRBJ2-6	TRBV19	CATQAVDRGFSGANVLTF	TGTGCCACCCAGGCGGTGGACAGGGGGTTCTCTGGGGCCAACGTCCTGACTTTC
.	.	TRBJ2-2	TRBV28	CASSLVGPGELFF	TGTGCCAGCAGTTTGGTGGGCCCCGGGGAGCTGTTTTTT
.	.	TRBJ1-2	TRBV11-2	CASSFLTIPGDGYTF	TGTGCCAGCAGCTTTCTTACCATCCCAGGGGATGGCTACACCTTC
TRBD1	.	TRBJ2-3	TRBV5-8	CASSRGTGKFSDTQYF	TGTGCCAGCAGCCGCGGGACAGGGAAGTTTTCAGATACGCAGTATTTT
TRBD1	.	TRBJ1-1	TRBV7-6	CASSPRQGAMGTEAFF	TGTGCCAGCAGCCCGCGACAGGGGGCGATGGGGACTGAAGCTTTCTTT
TRBD1	.	TRBJ2-3	TRBV30	CAWKAGGTQYF	TGTGCCTGGAAGGCAGGGGGTACGCAGTATTTT
.	.	TRBJ1-2	TRBV4-1	CASSQDRYRNYGYTF	TGCGCCAGCAGCCAAGATCGTTACAGGAACTATGGCTACACCTTC
.	.	TRBJ1-2	TRBV6-5	CASSYRGGGYTF	TGTGCCAGCAGTTACCGCGGGGGCGGCTACACCTTC
TRBD1	few	TRBJ2-1	TRBV7-2	CASSSPIGRQGLRDEQFF	TGTGCCAGCAGCTCCCCCATTGGGAGACAGGGGTTGAGAGATGAGCAGTTCTTC
TRBD2	.	TRBJ2-7	TRBV11-2	CASSLGLAGVYEQYF	TGTGCCAGCAGCTTAGGGCTAGCGGGAGTCTACGAGCAGTACTTC
TRBD1	few	TRBJ2-3	TRBV5-4	CASSLGQGFSTDTQYF	TGTGCCAGCAGCTTGGGACAGGGTTTTAGCACAGATACGCAGTATTTT
.	.	TRBJ2-1	TRBV29-1	CSVGVWSRNSNEQFF	TGCAGCGTTGGAGTCTGGAGTCGGAATTCCAATGAGCAGTTCTTC
.	.	TRBJ2-3	TRBV19	CASSDGGPQDTQYF	TGTGCCAGTAGTGACGGGGGGCCCCAAGATACGCAGTATTTT
TRBD1	.	TRBJ1-3	TRBV5-1	CASSLGQGVGTIYF	TGCGCCAGCAGCTTGGGACAGGGAGTAGGCACCATATATTTT
TRBD1	.	TRBJ1-6	TRBV7-2	CASSGTAGAPLHF	TGTGCCAGCAGCGGGACAGCAGGGGCACCCCTCCACTTT
.	.	TRBJ2-3	TRBV6-5	CASSYGRGADTQYF	TGTGCCAGCAGTTACGGGCGGGGCGCAGATACGCAGTATTTT
TRBD1	.	TRBJ1-5	TRBV19	CASRTGTAYSNQPQHF	TGTGCCAGTAGAACCGGGACAGCTTATAGCAATCAGCCCCAGCATTTT
.	.	TRBJ2-1	TRBV5-6	CASSPWDTISYNEQFF	TGTGCCAGCAGCCCCTGGGACACCATCTCCTACAATGAGCAGTTCTTC
TRBD2	.	TRBJ2-7	TRBV5-1	CASSVGGAGASGEQYF	TGCGCCAGCAGCGTCGGGGGAGCGGGGGCATCCGGCGAGCAGTACTTC
.	.	TRBJ2-3	TRBV11-2	CASSLMVSPTTDTQYF	TGTGCCAGCAGCTTAATGGTTAGCCCTACCACAGATACGCAGTATTTT
.	.	TRBJ1-1	TRBV19	CASSLQGRDTEAFF	TGTGCCAGTAGCCTACAGGGCCGAGACACTGAAGCTTTCTTT
.	.	TRBJ2-1	TRBV7-2	CASSPPLRASEQFF	TGTGCCAGCAGTCCCCCCTTGCGAGCGAGTGAGCAGTTCTTC
.	.	TRBJ2-3	TRBV7-2	CASSPVGGISTDTQYF	TGTGCCAGCAGCCCGGTGGGGGGAATTAGCACAGATACGCAGTATTTT
TRBD2	.	TRBJ2-2	TRBV13	CASSPRLAGYTGELFF	TGTGCCAGCAGCCCGCGGCTAGCGGGATACACCGGGGAGCTGTTTTTT
TRBD1	.	TRBJ2-2	TRBV30	CAWTPRTGVVGELFF	TGTGCCTGGACCCCCAGGACAGGGGTGGTCGGGGAGCTGTTTTTT
.	.	TRBJ1-1	TRBV5-1	CASHGGGTTLGTEAFF	TGCGCCAGCCACGGTGGGGGGACGACCTTGGGCACTGAAGCTTTCTTT
.	.	TRBJ1-4	TRBV29-1	CSASAASNEKLFF	TGCAGCGCCTCAGCGGCGTCTAATGAAAAACTGTTTTTT
.	.	TRBJ2-1	TRBV20-1	CSATQNNEQFF	TGCAGTGCTACCCAGAACAATGAGCAGTTCTTC
TRBD2	.	TRBJ2-7	TRBV5-4	CASSSAGGRGSYEQYF	TGTGCCAGCAGCTCCGCCGGCGGGAGGGGCTCCTACGAGCAGTACTTC
TRBD2	.	TRBJ2-7	TRBV7-9	CASTHLREGPEQYF	TGTGCCAGTACTCATTTGCGGGAGGGCCCCGAGCAGTACTTC
TRBD2	.	TRBJ2-7	TRBV13	CASSSRGSGPYEQYF	TGTGCCAGCAGCTCACGGGGTAGCGGGCCCTACGAGCAGTACTTC